The next 26 T cell receptor beta chains were all read from a single sample in a study of OX40 agonist ivuxolimab in advanced cancers. This table comes from immunoSEQ multiplex PCR, and its TCRdb copy is limited to in-frame clones, with some not included. The table includes some 60,000 clones, around 90% detected once. The specimen comprised CD4+ or CD8+ T cells sorted from blood, sampled in a trial of the OX40 agonist ivuxolimab. These receptors were obtained from an adult with an advanced solid tumor such as melanoma, head and neck, liver or kidney cancer.

V gene TRBV4-3 combines with J gene TRBJ2-7; D might be TRBD2 (6 bases). The CDR3 loop spans 15 amino acids. V was pared by 1 base and J by 1 base, with 11 bases between. In germline, CDR1 is LGHNA, CDR2 YSLEER. For the CDR3, the DNA is TGCGCCAGCAGCCAAGGGAGGGTCGGGTCCTACGAGCAGTACTTC. This codes for CASSQGRVGSYEQYF.

The V call is TRBV6-5, the J call TRBJ1-1; TRBD1 aligns across 10 bases. Germline V CDR1 and CDR2: MNHEY, SVGAGI. The junction had 2 bases not matched to a gene; V was cut back by 3 bases and J by 4 bases. CDR3 length equals 14 residues. CDR3 DNA sequence: TGTGCCAGCAGTTATCGGACAGGGGGCACTGAAGCTTTCTTT. Translated, it gives CASSYRTGGTEAFF.

This clone was detected once. The J gene is TRBJ2-2, the V gene TRBV6-1; D gene ambiguous. There are 15 residues in the CDR3. The V gene lost 5 bases and the J gene lost 1 base, with 11 bases spanning the gap. Germline-derived CDR1 and CDR2 are MNHNS and SASEGT. CDR3 residues: CASSSVNLNTGELFF. The CDR3 DNA follows: TGTGCCAGCAGTTCGGTAAATCTGAACACCGGGGAGCTGTTTTTT.

V gene TRBV7-6 combines with J gene TRBJ1-1, with 7 bases lining up with TRBD1. This CDR3 contains 13 residues. V was clipped by 5 bases and J by 10 bases; unmatched bases: 10. The germline CDR1 and CDR2 sequences are SGHVS and FNYEAQ. DNA of the CDR3: TGTGCCAGCAGCCTTAAGACAGGGAGCGTAGCTTTCTTT. Its protein is CASSLKTGSVAFF. Looking up the rest from reference TRBV7-6 and TRBJ1-1 gives the full variable domain: GAGVSQSPRYKVTKRGQDVALRCDPISGHVSLYWYRQALGQGPEFLTYFNYEAQQDKSGLPNDRFSAERPEGSISTLTIQRTEQRDSAMYRCASSLKTGSVAFFGQGTRLTVV.

Note on this clone: One end of the junction varies from germline; a read error may be responsible. The chain combines TRBV7-7 with TRBJ2-5, with 11 positions matching TRBD2. The CDR3 is 16 amino acids. The germline V gene encodes CDR1 SSHAT and CDR2 FNYEAQ (reference sequence). The DNA of the CDR3 is TGTGCTAGCAGTCGTCTAGCGGGGGGCTTTATGGAGACCCAGTACTTC. It translates to CASSRLAGGFMETQYF.

This clone appeared a few times. V is TRBV2 and J is TRBJ1-1, with 9 bases aligning to TRBD1. Per the germline V gene, CDR1 is SNHLY and CDR2 is FYNNEI. The V gene end was trimmed by 11 bases and the J gene end by 0 bases; junction bases not matched to a gene: 1. The CDR3 is made up of 12 amino acids. CDR3 bases: TGTGCCGGGACAGGGATGAACACTGAAGCTTTCTTT. As protein: CAGTGMNTEAFF.

This clone was counted once. This sequence joins TRBV25-1 and TRBJ2-3; D call uncertain. Germline assignment: CDR1 MGHDK and CDR2 SYGVNS. CDR3 size: 16 residues. Trimming shortened V by 2 bases and J by 0 bases, and 12 bases separated the two germline ends. CDR3 DNA sequence: TGTGCCAGCAGTGAAGGGCTATCCCCTAGCACAGATACGCAGTATTTT. Protein sequence: CASSEGLSPSTDTQYF.

The chain uses TRBV5-1 and TRBJ1-4, with D possibly being TRBD1 (6 bases). Germline-derived CDR1 and CDR2 are SGHRS and YFSETQ. Trimming removed 4 bases from V and 3 bases from J, with 22 bases in between. The CDR3 has 18 amino acids. The DNA for the CDR3 is TGCGCCAGCAGCACAGGGACGGCCCGCGCCTCGGCTAATGAAAAACTGTTTTTT. Its translation is CASSTGTARASANEKLFF. Full variable domain (remainder filled in from reference TRBV5-1 and TRBJ1-4): KAGVTQTPRYLIKTRGQQVTLSCSPISGHRSVSWYQQTPGQGLQFLFEYFSETQRNKGNFPGRFSGRQFSNSRSEMNVSTLELGDSALYLCASSTGTARASANEKLFFGSGTQLSVL.

The chain uses TRBV14 and TRBJ1-4; D ambiguous. The V end lost 3 bases, the J end lost 0 bases, and 8 bases lay between the germline ends. The CDR3 sequence is 15 residues long. The germline gives CDR1 SGHDN, CDR2 FVKESK. The CDR3 region has the DNA TGTGCCAGCAGCCAGCGGACCCCAACTAATGAAAAACTGTTTTTT. It yields the protein CASSQRTPTNEKLFF. Variable domain in full (rest from reference TRBV14 and TRBJ1-4): EAGVTQFPSHSVIEKGQTVTLRCDPISGHDNLYWYRRVMGKEIKFLLHFVKESKQDESGMPNNRFLAERTGGTYSTLKVQPAELEDSGVYFCASSQRTPTNEKLFFGSGTQLSVL.

The CDR3 DNA sequence: TGTGCCAGCAGCACGACTAGCGGGAGCCGCACAGATACGCAGTATTTT. Translation gives CASSTTSGSRTDTQYF. The rearrangement uses TRBV7-2 and TRBJ2-3, with TRBD2 matching over 12 bases. With V trimmed by 5 bases and J by 1 base, 4 bases remained unmatched. The CDR3 is 16 residues long. The germline CDR1 and CDR2 sequences are SGHTA and FQGNSA.

The V and J genes are TRBV7-2 and TRBJ1-2; D not certain. Germline CDR1 is SGHTA and CDR2 is FQGNSA. The CDR3 contains 11 residues. The germline V and J ends were trimmed by 2 bases and 13 bases, with 11 bases remaining between them. CDR3 bases: TGTGCCAGCAGCTTAAGCCGGGCGGTCACCTTC. Protein product: CASSLSRAVTF.

The chain joins TRBV7-9 to TRBJ1-1; D is unresolved. Deletions cut 3 bases from V and 8 bases from J, with 13 bases between. Germline V gene lookup returns CDR1 SEHNR and CDR2 FQNEAQ (reference sequence). The CDR3 runs 13 residues. The DNA for the CDR3 is TGTGCCAGCAGCTTTGGACCGCGTGGAGAAGCTTTCTTT. It translates to CASSFGPRGEAFF.

This clone showed up just once. The chain recombines TRBV14 with TRBJ2-5; D not resolved. CDR1 and CDR2 (germline): SGHDN, FVKESK. This CDR3 region has 15 residues. Trimming shortened V by 0 bases and J by 4 bases, and 12 bases separated the two germline ends. CDR3 amino acids: CASSQDRGWGETQYF. As DNA, the CDR3 is TGTGCCAGCAGCCAAGATCGCGGCTGGGGAGAGACCCAGTACTTC.

V is TRBV6-5 and J is TRBJ1-2, with TRBD1 matching 9 bases. Losses at the gene ends were 0 bases for V and 8 bases for J; bases not matched to a gene: 7. Germline V lookup: CDR1 MNHEY, CDR2 SVGAGI. CDR3 size: 15 residues. CDR3 sequence: CASSYSSGTGTGYTF. CDR3 coding DNA: TGTGCCAGCAGTTACTCATCCGGGACAGGGACCGGCTACACCTTC.

J is TRBJ2-3 and V is TRBV29-1; D uncertain. Germline V gives CDR1 SQVTM, CDR2 ANQGSEA. Between the trimmed V and J ends, which lost 7 bases and 6 bases, there was a span of 8 bases. The CDR3 spans 10 residues. The CDR3 DNA reads TGCAGCGCGAGGCAGGATACGCAGTATTTT. Translation gives CSARQDTQYF.

The V gene is TRBV10-3, the J gene TRBJ1-5; maybe TRBD1 (5 bases). Looked up from germline, CDR1 is ENHRY and CDR2 is SYGVKD. Trimming shortened V by 6 bases and J by 4 bases, and 10 bases separated the two germline ends. The CDR3 contains 13 residues. CDR3: CAIRDSQNQPQHF. Written as DNA, the CDR3 is TGTGCCATCAGAGACAGCCAAAATCAGCCCCAGCATTTT.

This chain connects TRBV6-5 to TRBJ1-4; 7 bases agree with TRBD1. Looked up from germline, CDR1 is MNHEY and CDR2 is SVGAGI. J lost 5 bases, V lost 0 bases, and 3 bases had no gene match. The CDR3 runs 15 residues. The CDR3 DNA reads TGTGCCAGCAGTTACTCGATGACAGGGAATGAAAAACTGTTTTTT. This translates into CASSYSMTGNEKLFF.

The V gene is TRBV7-2, the J gene TRBJ1-2; weak D call: TRBD1 (6 bases). The CDR3 spans 15 residues. Germline assignment: CDR1 SGHTA and CDR2 FQGNSA. V was shortened by 6 bases and J by 1 base, with 15 bases between the two germline ends. The CDR3 DNA reads as TGTGCCAGCAGACAGGGCGGATCTTTTAACTATGGCTACACCTTC. It codes for CASRQGGSFNYGYTF.

The chain uses TRBV6-1 and TRBJ1-3; the D gene is possibly TRBD1 (5 bases). Looked up from germline, CDR1 is MNHNS and CDR2 is SASEGT. Trimming shortened V by 3 bases and J by 4 bases, and 13 bases separated the two germline ends. This CDR3 has 15 amino acids. The DNA of the CDR3 is TGTGCCAGCAGTGACCCCGGGACGCCCGGAAACACCATATATTTT. This sequence encodes CASSDPGTPGNTIYF.

V gene TRBV5-1 combines with J gene TRBJ1-1; D not resolved. This CDR3 has 12 residues. Deletions cut 0 bases from V and 4 bases from J, with 4 bases between. From germline, CDR1 is SGHRS and CDR2 YFSETQ. CDR3 nucleotides: TGCGCCAGCAGCTTGGGGCCCACTGAAGCTTTCTTT. Its translation: CASSLGPTEAFF.

The chain has TRBV5-1 and TRBJ2-6; D possibly corresponds to TRBD2 (7 bases). The length of the CDR3 is 19 residues. Looked up from germline, CDR1 is SGHRS and CDR2 is YFSETQ. Between the trimmed V and J ends, which lost 4 bases and 0 bases, there was a span of 20 bases. In DNA form, the CDR3 reads TGCGCCAGCAGCCCTTCAGGCGGGGGCTACGGCTCTGGGGCCAACGTCCTGACTTTC. This codes for CASSPSGGGYGSGANVLTF.

V usage is TRBV6-1 and J usage is TRBJ1-6, with D perhaps matching TRBD1 (5 bases). Between the trimmed V and J ends, which lost 6 bases and 6 bases, there was a span of 12 bases. The CDR3 has 14 residues. CDR1 is MNHNS, CDR2 SASEGT, per germline. CDR3 bases: TGTGCCAGCAGGCAGGGAGTACCTAATTCACCCCTCCACTTT. Translated: CASRQGVPNSPLHF.

This sequence joins TRBV15 and TRBJ1-2, with 10 nucleotides matching TRBD1. CDR3 length: 17 residues. J gave up 4 bases and V 3 bases, and 11 bases lay outside the gene matches. The V gene's germline CDR1 is LNHNV and CDR2 YYDKDF (reference sequence). This chain's CDR3 is CATSREGTGERGYGYTF. The CDR3 DNA reads as TGTGCCACCAGCAGGGAGGGGACAGGGGAGAGGGGCTATGGCTACACCTTC.

The chain recombines TRBV30 with TRBJ1-2; TRBD1 matches 8 bases. This CDR3 spans 14 amino acids. The V and J ends lost 6 bases and 4 bases, in that order; junction bases with no gene match: 10. CDR1 and CDR2 (germline): GTSNPN, SVGIG (reference sequence). CDR3 sequence reads: CACRTRQGPYGYTF. The DNA for the CDR3 is TGTGCCTGTCGAACTCGACAGGGGCCCTATGGCTACACCTTC.

The chain has TRBV5-8 and TRBJ1-6; D remains unclear. The CDR3 length is 17 residues. V was pared by 0 bases and J by 0 bases, with 10 bases between. Germline CDR1 reads SGHTS; CDR2 reads YDEGEE. Here the CDR3 reads CASSLVLLSSYNSPLHF. In DNA form, the CDR3 reads TGTGCCAGCAGCTTGGTTCTGTTAAGCTCCTATAATTCACCCCTCCACTTT.

This chain uses TRBV6-1 with TRBJ2-1; 9 bases align to TRBD1. Looked up from germline, CDR1 is MNHNS and CDR2 is SASEGT. This CDR3 spans 15 amino acids. J gave up 7 bases and V 4 bases, and 8 bases lay outside the gene matches. The CDR3 here is CASSGTDRGQNEQFF. CDR3 in DNA: TGTGCCAGCAGTGGTACGGACAGGGGCCAAAATGAGCAGTTCTTC.